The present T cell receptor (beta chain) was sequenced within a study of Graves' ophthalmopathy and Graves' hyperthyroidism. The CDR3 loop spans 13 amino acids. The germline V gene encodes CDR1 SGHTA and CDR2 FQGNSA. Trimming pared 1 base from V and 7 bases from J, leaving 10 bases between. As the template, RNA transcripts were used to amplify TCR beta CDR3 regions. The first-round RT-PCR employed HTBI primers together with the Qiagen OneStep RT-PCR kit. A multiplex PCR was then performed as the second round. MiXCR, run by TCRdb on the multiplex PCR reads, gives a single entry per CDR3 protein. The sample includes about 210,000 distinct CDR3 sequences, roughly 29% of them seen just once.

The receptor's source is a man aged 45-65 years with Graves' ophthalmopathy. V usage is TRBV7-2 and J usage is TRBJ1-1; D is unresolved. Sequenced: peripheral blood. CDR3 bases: TGTGCCAGCAGCTTAGGTTGGTCGGGTGAAGCTTTCTTT. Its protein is CASSLGWSGEAFF.